The rows below give T cell receptor beta chains drawn from one sample of a study of blood T cell repertoires in COVID-19. Sequenced by immunoSEQ multiplex PCR; TCRdb stores in-frame clones only, minus some. The data hold around 130,000 clones, with about 86% observed a single time. Sample: peripheral blood. These receptors were obtained from a woman between 50 and 59 years old with acute or convalescent COVID-19. CDR3s include the opening cysteine and the closing phenylalanine or tryptophan. D genes are given only for firm matches. Clone size is not always given. Where it is, it says once, few, many or a class for expanded clones.

CDR3 length: 16
clone size: -
V gene: TRBV6-4
J gene: TRBJ2-1
D gene: -
CDR3 DNA: TGTGCCAGCAGTGAGTCGACAGGGACTTCCTACAATGAGCAGTTCTTC
CDR3 protein: CASSESTGTSYNEQFF

CDR3 length: 14
clone size: -
V gene: TRBV14
J gene: TRBJ1-1
D gene: -
CDR3 DNA: TGTGCCAGCAGCCCCGTAGGTCGGGGGACTGAAGCTTTCTTT
CDR3 protein: CASSPVGRGTEAFF

CDR3 length: 15
clone size: -
V gene: TRBV7-8
J gene: TRBJ1-2
D gene: TRBD1
CDR3 DNA: TGTGCCAGCAGCTTAGACCCACAGGGGGGCTATGGCTACACCTTC
CDR3 protein: CASSLDPQGGYGYTF

CDR3 length: 14
clone size: -
V gene: TRBV3-1/TRBV3-2
J gene: TRBJ1-2
D gene: TRBD1
CDR3 DNA: TGTGCCAGCAGCCACCCCGGACAGGCATATGGCTACACCTTC
CDR3 protein: CASSHPGQAYGYTF

CDR3 length: 14
clone size: -
V gene: TRBV6-5
J gene: TRBJ1-6
D gene: -
CDR3 DNA: TGTGCCAGCAGGAAAGGTCTGGAGAATTCACCCCTCCACTTT
CDR3 protein: CASRKGLENSPLHF

CDR3 length: 16
clone size: -
V gene: TRBV11-2
J gene: TRBJ1-6
D gene: TRBD1
CDR3 DNA: TGTGCCAGCAGCCAAAGGACAGGGGGCTATAATTCACCCCTCCACTTT
CDR3 protein: CASSQRTGGYNSPLHF

CDR3 length: 13
clone size: -
V gene: TRBV19
J gene: TRBJ1-1
D gene: -
CDR3 DNA: TGTGCCAGTAGTGCGTCCGCGGACTATGAAGCTTTCTTT
CDR3 protein: CASSASADYEAFF

CDR3 length: 16
clone size: -
V gene: TRBV18
J gene: TRBJ2-2
D gene: TRBD2
CDR3 DNA: TGTGCCAGCTCACCACTCAGCGGGGGGAACACCGGGGAGCTGTTTTTT
CDR3 protein: CASSPLSGGNTGELFF

CDR3 length: 15
clone size: -
V gene: TRBV4-1
J gene: TRBJ2-7
D gene: TRBD1
CDR3 DNA: TGCGCCAGCAGCCAACAAGCCGGGACAGGGTTCGAGCAGTACTTC
CDR3 protein: CASSQQAGTGFEQYF

CDR3 length: 13
clone size: -
V gene: TRBV3-1/TRBV3-2
J gene: TRBJ1-1
D gene: -
CDR3 DNA: TGTGCCAGCAGCCAAGACAGGGCGACTGAAGCTTTCTTT
CDR3 protein: CASSQDRATEAFF

CDR3 length: 15
clone size: -
V gene: TRBV7-8
J gene: TRBJ2-7
D gene: -
CDR3 DNA: TGTGCCAGCAGCCCCCGGGTTAGGAGCTCCTACGAGCAGTACTTC
CDR3 protein: CASSPRVRSSYEQYF

CDR3 length: 16
clone size: -
V gene: TRBV10-3
J gene: TRBJ2-2
D gene: -
CDR3 DNA: TGTGCCATCAGTGACATTACAGGGTATGACACCGGGGAGCTGTTTTTT
CDR3 protein: CAISDITGYDTGELFF

CDR3 length: 15
clone size: -
V gene: TRBV27
J gene: TRBJ1-2
D gene: -
CDR3 DNA: TGTGCCAGCAGTTCGGGATTGGGTTTGAACTATGGCTACACCTTC
CDR3 protein: CASSSGLGLNYGYTF

CDR3 length: 15
clone size: -
V gene: TRBV4-1
J gene: TRBJ1-4
D gene: -
CDR3 DNA: TGCGCCAGCAGCCGTGGAGGGGCCCATAATGAAAAACTGTTTTTT
CDR3 protein: CASSRGGAHNEKLFF

CDR3 length: 16
clone size: -
V gene: TRBV2
J gene: TRBJ1-5
D gene: TRBD1
CDR3 DNA: TGTGCCAGCAGCGGAGGGACAGGGAATAGCAATCAGCCCCAGCATTTT
CDR3 protein: CASSGGTGNSNQPQHF

CDR3 length: 13
clone size: few
V gene: TRBV28
J gene: TRBJ1-2
D gene: -
CDR3 DNA: TGTGCCAGCGGCCTCAGGGGCAACTATGGCTACACCTTC
CDR3 protein: CASGLRGNYGYTF

CDR3 length: 15
clone size: -
V gene: TRBV10-3
J gene: TRBJ1-5
D gene: -
CDR3 DNA: TGTGCCATCAGTGAGGGCGGGATGGGCAATCAGCCCCAGCATTTT
CDR3 protein: CAISEGGMGNQPQHF

CDR3 length: 13
clone size: -
V gene: TRBV5-4
J gene: TRBJ1-1
D gene: -
CDR3 DNA: TGTGCCAGCAGCATAACAGGGAACACTGAAGCTTTCTTT
CDR3 protein: CASSITGNTEAFF

CDR3 length: 11
clone size: -
V gene: TRBV20-1
J gene: TRBJ1-2
D gene: -
CDR3 DNA: TGCAGTGCCAGGGATAACTATGGCTACACCTTC
CDR3 protein: CSARDNYGYTF

CDR3 length: 12
clone size: -
V gene: TRBV6-5
J gene: TRBJ1-2
D gene: TRBD1
CDR3 DNA: TGTGCCAGCATGACAGGGGGCGATGGCTACACCTTC
CDR3 protein: CASMTGGDGYTF

CDR3 length: 15
clone size: once
V gene: TRBV27
J gene: TRBJ2-1
D gene: TRBD1
CDR3 DNA: TGTGCCAGCAGAAAGGGGGCTAGCTCCTACAATGAGCAGTTCTTC
CDR3 protein: CASRKGASSYNEQFF

CDR3 length: 15
clone size: -
V gene: TRBV5-1
J gene: TRBJ2-7
D gene: TRBD2
CDR3 DNA: TGCGCCAGCAGCTTGGAGGAAGCGGGGCGTCGGGAGCAGTACTTC
CDR3 protein: CASSLEEAGRREQYF